A single sample is the source of the 21 T cell receptor beta chains below, sequenced in a study of shared clonotypes between healthy human individuals. Naive CD8 cells comprised CD45RO-negative, CCR7-positively selected cells, excluding terminally differentiated effector memory CD45RA+ cells. Here immunoSEQ multiplex PCR was the method, and the copy in TCRdb shows in-frame clones only, minus some. The sample yields some 2,100,000 clones, roughly 91% seen once. The specimen sequenced was naive CD8+ T cells from PBMCs. The receptors were gathered from a man between 18 and 29 years old in good health. Some clones in this sample may be carry-over from other donors' samples.

The rearrangement uses TRBV2 and TRBJ2-5; tentative D call: TRBD2 (5 bases). The last part of the DNA fits TRBJ2-7 better; the J call may be wrong. This CDR3 is built from 14 residues. CDR1 SNHLY and CDR2 FYNNEI come from the germline V gene. The CDR3 reads CASSATPSGYEQYF. DNA of the CDR3: TGTGCCAGCAGTGCGACCCCCTCGGGGTACGAGCAGTACTTC.

The chain links TRBV4-3 to TRBJ1-1; weak D call: TRBD1 (5 bases). Germline CDR1 is LGHNA and CDR2 is YSLEER. The CDR3 has 18 amino acids. V was clipped by 0 bases and J by 4 bases, with 21 bases between them. The CDR3 DNA is TGCGCCAGCAGCCAAGAATCGCCCGGGGGGGAAGGAGGCACTGAAGCTTTCTTT. It yields the protein CASSQESPGGEGGTEAFF.

This chain uses TRBV28 with TRBJ1-5; no reliable D call. The CDR3 has 22 residues. V lost 0 bases to trimming and J lost 0 bases, with 27 bases between them. Per the germline V gene, CDR1 is MDHEN and CDR2 is SYDVKM. Here the CDR3 DNA reads TGTGCCAGCAGTTTATGGTTTAACGGGCAGTCTCCCTACCTTTATAGCAATCAGCCCCAGCATTTT. Its protein is CASSLWFNGQSPYLYSNQPQHF.

The V gene is TRBV27, the J gene TRBJ2-7, with 7 bases aligning to TRBD1. The CDR3 totals 15 residues. Germline CDR1 MNHEY, CDR2 SMNVEV (reference sequence). The J segment lost 4 bases and the V segment lost 3 bases, leaving 9 bases of the junction unmatched. The CDR3 protein is CASSLGQTFTYEQYF. The DNA of the CDR3 is TGTGCCAGCAGTTTGGGACAGACCTTCACTTACGAGCAGTACTTC.

J is TRBJ2-7 and V is TRBV28, with 9 bases matching TRBD2. Germline V lookup: CDR1 MDHEN, CDR2 SYDVKM. V shed 3 bases and J 0 bases; nucleotides not matched to a gene: 3. This CDR3 contains 15 residues. This CDR3 is CASSFSGRISYEQYF. Written as DNA, the CDR3 is TGTGCCAGCAGTTTCAGCGGGAGGATCTCCTACGAGCAGTACTTC.

The chain combines TRBV11-2 with TRBJ2-1; D unclear. This CDR3 contains 16 residues. V was trimmed by 5 bases and J by 6 bases, leaving 20 bases between them. Germline V lookup: CDR1 SGHAT, CDR2 FQNNGV. DNA for the CDR3: TGTGCCAGCAGCCCGCGGCATCCGAACCCGTCCAATGAGCAGTTCTTC. Protein product: CASSPRHPNPSNEQFF.

The chain couples TRBV28 to TRBJ2-2; D is perhaps TRBD1 or TRBD2 (6 bases each). Germline values: CDR1 MDHEN, CDR2 SYDVKM. This CDR3 has 15 residues. Trimming removed 0 bases at V and 9 bases at J, with 14 bases between. The CDR3 loop is CASSLWGGLHRELFF. The DNA for the CDR3 is TGTGCCAGCAGTTTATGGGGGGGCCTCCACAGGGAGCTGTTTTTT. Based on the CDR3 plus reference TRBV28 and TRBJ2-2, the full variable domain is DVKVTQSSRYLVKRTGEKVFLECVQDMDHENMFWYRQDPGLGLRLIYFSYDVKMKEKGDIPEGYSVSREKKERFSLILESASTNQTSMYLCASSLWGGLHRELFFGEGSRLTVL.

The gene calls are TRBV20-1 and TRBJ2-1; D is undetermined. The V end lost 3 bases, the J end lost 7 bases, and 7 bases lay between the germline ends. This CDR3 is 11 amino acids long. Germline CDR1 is DFQATT and CDR2 is SNEGSKA (reference sequence). CDR3 amino acids: CSASLGNEQFF. The CDR3 coding sequence is TGCAGTGCTAGCCTTGGGAATGAGCAGTTCTTC.

The J gene is TRBJ2-7, the V gene TRBV14, with D possibly matching TRBD1 (5 bases). Trimming shortened V by 3 bases and J by 5 bases, and 8 bases separated the two germline ends. CDR1 is SGHDN and CDR2 is FVKESK in the germline V gene. CDR3 length: 12 amino acids. This chain's CDR3 is CASSQSGHEQYF. In DNA form, the CDR3 reads TGTGCCAGCAGCCAGTCAGGGCACGAGCAGTACTTC.

The chain combines TRBV29-1 with TRBJ1-2; D not resolved. Trimming pared 6 bases from V and 4 bases from J, leaving 12 bases between. Germline values: CDR1 SQVTM, CDR2 ANQGSEA. The CDR3 sequence is 12 residues long. The CDR3 loop is CSVRGLVYGYTF. The CDR3 bases are TGCAGCGTACGGGGTCTGGTCTATGGCTACACCTTC.

This clone was detected only a few times. J is TRBJ1-1 and V is TRBV18; possibly TRBD1 for D (5 bases). Looked up from germline, CDR1 is KGHSH and CDR2 is LQKENI. There are 16 residues in the CDR3. The ends were cut back, 5 bases at V and 3 bases at J, with 19 bases in the middle. CDR3 loop: CASSAGEVVLDTEAFF. CDR3 DNA: TGTGCCAGCTCAGCGGGGGAGGTGGTGTTGGACACTGAAGCTTTCTTT.

V is TRBV7-9 and J is TRBJ1-1; the D is unclear. There are 15 residues in the CDR3. Germline values: CDR1 SEHNR, CDR2 FQNEAQ (reference sequence). The V gene lost 1 base and the J gene lost 1 base, with 10 bases spanning the gap. The CDR3 loop is CASSLVGGWNTEAFF. The CDR3 DNA reads TGTGCCAGCAGCTTAGTGGGCGGATGGAACACTGAAGCTTTCTTT.

The chain carries TRBV7-9 and TRBJ2-1, with 12 nucleotides matching TRBD2. The CDR3 runs 16 residues. The trim removed 5 bases at V and 6 bases at J, leaving 8 bases unmatched. CDR1 is SEHNR, CDR2 FQNEAQ, per germline (reference sequence). CDR3 nucleotides: TGTGCCAGCAGCCCCAGGACTAGCGGGATCTTCAATGAGCAGTTCTTC. Residues: CASSPRTSGIFNEQFF.

This clone was detected once. This chain uses TRBV7-9 with TRBJ1-5; TRBD1 agrees at 11 bases. The J segment lost 3 bases and the V segment lost 11 bases, leaving 0 bases of the junction unmatched. The CDR3 consists of 12 residues. Germline loops: CDR1 SEHNR, CDR2 FQNEAQ (reference sequence). In DNA, the CDR3 is TGTGCCGGACAGGGGGCCAATCAGCCCCAGCATTTT. Encoded protein: CAGQGANQPQHF.

The rearrangement joins TRBV4-2 to TRBJ2-7, with 8 bases lining up with TRBD1. In germline, CDR1 is LGHNA, CDR2 YNFKEQ. This CDR3 region has 15 residues. V trimming: 1 base; J trimming: 9 bases; junction bases outside the gene matches: 11. Written as DNA, the CDR3 is TGTGCCAGCAGCCAAGTTTCAACGACAGGGGCCTGGCAGTACTTC. Its translation is CASSQVSTTGAWQYF.

This clone was recorded once. This chain uses TRBV6-5 with TRBJ2-7; no clear D. CDR1 MNHEY and CDR2 SVGAGI come from the germline V gene. This CDR3 has 16 amino acids. Trimming removed 2 bases at V and 4 bases at J, with 18 bases between. The CDR3, as DNA: TGTGCCAGCAGTTACGGTTTTGGGTCTGGGAATTACGAGCAGTACTTC. Amino acid sequence: CASSYGFGSGNYEQYF.

Only one count was recorded for this clone. The rearrangement links TRBV28 to TRBJ2-7; 11 bases align to TRBD1. The CDR3 is 16 amino acids. Looked up from germline, CDR1 is MDHEN and CDR2 is SYDVKM. V lost 8 bases and J lost 4; bases outside the gene matches: 13. This CDR3 reads CASRKFPGQGEYEQYF. CDR3 bases: TGTGCCAGCCGAAAGTTCCCGGGACAGGGGGAGTACGAGCAGTACTTC.

V usage is TRBV28 and J usage is TRBJ2-5; 11 positions match TRBD2. Germline lookup yields CDR1 MDHEN and CDR2 SYDVKM. This CDR3 has 19 residues. Trimming removed 5 bases from V and 9 bases from J; junction bases left unmatched: 23. The CDR3 bases are TGTGCCAGCAGTACTTTTGTCCTCCAGACTAGCGGGAAAGGGGGGGCCCAGTACTTC. This translates into CASSTFVLQTSGKGGAQYF. Full variable domain (outside the CDR3, taken from reference TRBV28 and TRBJ2-5): DVKVTQSSRYLVKRTGEKVFLECVQDMDHENMFWYRQDPGLGLRLIYFSYDVKMKEKGDIPEGYSVSREKKERFSLILESASTNQTSMYLCASSTFVLQTSGKGGAQYFGPGTRLLVL.

The V and J genes are TRBV13 and TRBJ2-3; D is undetermined. V was trimmed by 1 base and J by 2 bases, leaving 7 bases between them. The germline V gene encodes CDR1 PRHDT and CDR2 FYEKMQ (reference sequence). CDR3 length: 14 residues. The chain's CDR3 is CASSLDRATDTQYF. The CDR3 region has the DNA TGTGCCAGCAGCTTAGACAGAGCCACAGATACGCAGTATTTT.

The rearrangement links TRBV27 to TRBJ2-2, with TRBD2 matching over 14 bases. With V trimmed by 9 bases and J by 3 bases, 6 bases remained unmatched. Per germline, CDR1 MNHEY and CDR2 SMNVEV (reference sequence). The CDR3 consists of 16 residues. The CDR3 DNA sequence: TGTGCCAGGACGACTAGCGGGAGGGCCGACACCGGGGAGCTGTTTTTT. Translating gives CARTTSGRADTGELFF.

The V and J genes are TRBV5-4 and TRBJ2-1, with 11 bases fitting TRBD2. The CDR3 length is 15 residues. V shed 4 bases and J 7 bases; nucleotides not matched to a gene: 7. CDR1 is SGHNT, CDR2 YYREEE, per germline (reference sequence). CDR3 region: CASSRLAGLGNEQFF. The CDR3 DNA follows: TGTGCCAGCAGCCGACTAGCGGGGCTTGGGAATGAGCAGTTCTTC.